One and the same sample provided the 14 T cell receptor beta chains below, sequenced in a study of shared clonotypes between healthy human individuals. Generated by immunoSEQ multiplex PCR, the TCRdb table keeps only in-frame clones and is missing some. The sample lists roughly 2.6 million clones, roughly nine tenths seen once, with around 0.15% in the top ten. The sample consisted of naive CD4+ T cells sorted from blood. Subset defined: CD45RA+ positively selected. These receptors were obtained from a man aged 18 to 29 in good health.

The J gene is TRBJ2-1, the V gene TRBV4-1; 10 bases map to TRBD2. Germline V lookup: CDR1 MGHRA, CDR2 YSYEKL. The junction had 10 bases not matched to a gene; V was cut back by 2 bases and J by 6 bases. This CDR3 has 17 residues. The CDR3 bases are TGCGCCAGCAGCCAACCTCTATCCAGCGGGGGGGCCAATGAGCAGTTCTTC. It is translated as CASSQPLSSGGANEQFF.

Worth noting for this clone: Other nucleotide sequences from this sample produce the same CDR3. The rearrangement uses TRBV18 and TRBJ2-5; 10 bases match TRBD1. This CDR3 has 16 amino acids. Looked up from germline, CDR1 is KGHSH and CDR2 is LQKENI. V shed 0 bases and J 2 bases; nucleotides not matched to a gene: 3. CDR3 sequence reads: CASSPPTGGGQETQYF. The CDR3 nucleotides read TGTGCCAGCTCACCACCGACAGGGGGCGGACAAGAGACCCAGTACTTC.

A remark on this clone: This specimen includes other DNA sequences encoding the same CDR3. This chain connects TRBV11-2 to TRBJ2-2, with 8 nucleotides matching TRBD1. The CDR3 spans 15 residues. J lost 0 bases, V lost 5 bases, and 2 bases had no gene match. Germline values: CDR1 SGHAT, CDR2 FQNNGV. As DNA, the CDR3 is TGTGCCAGCAGCCGGACAGGGACGAACACCGGGGAGCTGTTTTTT. Amino acids: CASSRTGTNTGELFF.

Comment on this clone: Within the sample, other DNA sequences also encode this same CDR3. The V call is TRBV5-1, the J call TRBJ1-1, with a weak D call TRBD1 (5 bases). The CDR3 consists of 15 residues. V dropped 0 bases and J dropped 0 bases, with 9 bases sitting between them. Germline lookup yields CDR1 SGHRS and CDR2 YFSETQ. CDR3: CASSLEGAMNTEAFF. DNA for the CDR3: TGCGCCAGCAGCTTGGAAGGGGCAATGAACACTGAAGCTTTCTTT.

The chain combines TRBV19 with TRBJ2-2; the match to TRBD1 covers 8 bases. The junction had 3 bases not matched to a gene; V was cut back by 3 bases and J by 0 bases. The CDR3 contains 16 residues. The germline gives CDR1 LNHDA, CDR2 SQIVND (reference sequence). CDR3 residues: CASSIGDRTNTGELFF. The CDR3 DNA reads as TGTGCCAGTAGTATCGGGGACAGGACGAACACCGGGGAGCTGTTTTTT.

The rearrangement joins TRBV20-1 to TRBJ2-1; D perhaps matches TRBD2 (6 bases). Per germline, CDR1 DFQATT and CDR2 SNEGSKA (reference sequence). The ends were cut back, 6 bases at V and 8 bases at J, with 8 bases in the middle. This CDR3 has 10 residues. The CDR3 reads CSAGGYEQFF. The CDR3 DNA reads TGCAGTGCCGGGGGATATGAGCAGTTCTTC.

V is TRBV15 and J is TRBJ2-7; 14 bases align to TRBD2. Germline V gene lookup returns CDR1 LNHNV and CDR2 YYDKDF (reference sequence). The junction had 12 bases not matched to a gene; V was cut back by 8 bases and J by 6 bases. The CDR3 covers 16 residues. For the CDR3, the DNA is TGTGCCACCCGTCCCGGGACTAGCGGGAGATTTTCCGAGCAGTACTTC. This gives the protein CATRPGTSGRFSEQYF.

The DNA of the CDR3 is TGTGCCAGCAGACCCGGGGGTTCACCCCTCCACTTT. Protein: CASRPGGSPLHF. J is TRBJ1-6 and V is TRBV6-1; a possible D gene is TRBD1 (5 bases). Germline V lookup: CDR1 MNHNS, CDR2 SASEGT. The CDR3 extends over 12 amino acids. Trimming shortened V by 6 bases and J by 9 bases, and 9 bases separated the two germline ends.

This sequence joins TRBV18 and TRBJ2-7, with D perhaps matching TRBD1 (5 bases). There are 14 residues in the CDR3. Trimming stripped 3 bases from V and 6 bases from J, with 15 bases between. Germline V gene lookup returns CDR1 KGHSH and CDR2 LQKENI. DNA for the CDR3: TGTGCCAGCTCACCCCCAGGCTCAGGGCGCGAGCAGTACTTC. Translating it yields CASSPPGSGREQYF.

The rearrangement links TRBV5-1 to TRBJ2-7, with 8 bases fitting TRBD2. This CDR3 has 15 amino acids. The V segment lost 2 bases and the J segment 2 bases; nucleotides outside the gene matches: 6. CDR1 and CDR2 (germline): SGHRS, YFSETQ. CDR3 nucleotide sequence: TGCGCCAGCAGCTTTGGGACGGGAGGGCCCTACGAGCAGTACTTC. The encoded protein is CASSFGTGGPYEQYF.

This chain connects TRBV6-6 to TRBJ1-3, with D perhaps TRBD1 (5 bases). This CDR3 is 14 amino acids long. V was shortened by 6 bases and J by 4 bases, with 13 bases between the two germline ends. In germline, CDR1 is MNHNY, CDR2 SVGAGI (reference sequence). DNA for the CDR3: TGTGCCAGCAGATCTGGAGGGGCAGGAAACACCATATATTTT. Its protein product is CASRSGGAGNTIYF.

The chain recombines TRBV19 with TRBJ2-7; TRBD2 aligns across 8 bases. There are 14 residues in the CDR3. V shed 3 bases and J 7 bases; nucleotides not matched to a gene: 8. The germline CDR1 and CDR2 sequences are LNHDA and SQIVND (reference sequence). CDR3 residues: CASSMWREDGEQYF. CDR3 in DNA: TGTGCCAGTAGTATGTGGCGGGAGGACGGAGAGCAGTACTTC.

The CDR3 protein is CASADGTSGRDTQYF. DNA of the CDR3: TGTGCTAGTGCCGACGGGACTAGCGGAAGAGATACGCAGTATTTT. This chain uses TRBV12-5 with TRBJ2-3; 11 bases fit TRBD2. The CDR3 is 15 amino acids. Germline values: CDR1 LGHNT, CDR2 FRNRAP. With V trimmed by 7 bases and J by 5 bases, 8 bases remained unmatched.

This clone has more than one count but fewer than ten. The rearrangement links TRBV10-3 to TRBJ1-5; TRBD1 matches 9 bases. The CDR3 sequence is 14 residues long. Trimming took 5 bases from V and 6 from J; bases not matched to a gene: 5. Germline V gives CDR1 ENHRY, CDR2 SYGVKD. CDR3 nucleotide sequence: TGTGCCATCAGTTGGGACAGGGAGGGTCAGCCCCAGCATTTT. It is translated as CAISWDREGQPQHF.